These T cell receptor beta chains were read from a single sample in a study of response to subunit inactivated influenza vaccine. TCRdb re-called the RT-PCR reads through MiXCR, storing one row per CDR3 protein. This sample has 650,000 to 850,000 distinct CDR3 sequences, with around 13% found just once. The specimen comprised PBMCs from blood, sampled around two weeks before vaccination. These receptors were taken from a man aged 45-65 years who received an inactivated influenza vaccine. The conserved cysteine and the conserved F or W are not part of the CDR3 here. D genes are given only for firm matches. The size of a clone is reported for some rows only, either as once, few or many, or as a class for expanded clones.

>many|TRBV4-3|TRBJ2-2|.|15
ASSQDSAAGNTGELF
>many|TRBV20-1|TRBJ1-1|.|11
SARGGWDTEAF
>many|TRBV9|TRBJ2-5|.|14
ASSAPRTDPEETQY
>few|TRBV6-2/TRBV6-3|TRBJ2-7|TRBD1|11
ASRRTGSDEQY
>few|TRBV24-1|TRBJ2-1|.|12
ATSDYRYVNEQF
>few|TRBV7-9|TRBJ2-3|.|10
ASRVYTDTQY
>many|TRBV11-2|TRBJ1-2|.|11
ASSPGTVRGYT
>few|TRBV25-1|TRBJ1-4|.|16
ASSEYHSRLFGDEKLF
>many|TRBV4-1|TRBJ1-1|.|15
ASSQGMARRLNTEAF
>few|TRBV5-5|TRBJ2-3|.|14
ASTRDIDRLTDTQY
>.|TRBV18|TRBJ1-4|TRBD1|15
ASSPGTGGAEIEKLF
>.|TRBV10-1|TRBJ2-7|.|11
ASSGSISYEQY
>few|TRBV5-1|TRBJ1-3|.|14
ASSVGTLRVRNTIY
>.|TRBV12-3/TRBV12-4|TRBJ2-7|TRBD2|9
ASRIAGEQY
>.|TRBV4-3|TRBJ1-6|.|15
ASSQDCGGSVNSPLH
>many|TRBV7-2|TRBJ2-7|.|14
ASSLATGSFGDEQY
>.|TRBV28|TRBJ2-7|TRBD1|16
ASSLVTGTGASSYEQY
>few|TRBV12-3/TRBV12-4|TRBJ1-5|TRBD1|11
ASSGQETQPQH
>few|TRBV6-2/TRBV6-3|TRBJ2-7|.|14
ASSYPPGKGSYEQY
>.|TRBV20-1|TRBJ2-1|TRBD2|14
SARGWLAGNSGEQF
>.|TRBV14|TRBJ1-1|.|11
ARSLTENTEAF